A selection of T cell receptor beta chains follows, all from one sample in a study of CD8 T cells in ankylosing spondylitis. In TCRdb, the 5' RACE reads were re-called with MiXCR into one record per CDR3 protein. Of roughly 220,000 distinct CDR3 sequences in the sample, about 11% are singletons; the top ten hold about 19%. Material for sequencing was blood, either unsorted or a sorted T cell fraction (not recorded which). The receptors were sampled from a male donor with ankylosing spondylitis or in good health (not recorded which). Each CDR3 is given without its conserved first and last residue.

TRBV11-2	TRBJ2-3	ASSLFSTSGGPGDTQY
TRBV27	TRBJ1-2	ASSAYRGLGGGYT
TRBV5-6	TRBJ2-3	ASSSSTDRSTDTQY
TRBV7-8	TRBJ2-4	ASSEGTGKNIQY
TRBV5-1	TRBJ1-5	ASSLDDSSNQPQH
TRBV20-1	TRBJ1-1	SARTGPDTEAF
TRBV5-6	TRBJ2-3	ASSLALGPTDTQY
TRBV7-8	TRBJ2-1	ASSLLSSSGMWF
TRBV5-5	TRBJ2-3	ASSLEPGQGSTDTQY
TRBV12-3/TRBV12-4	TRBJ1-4	ASSFSGSFEKLF
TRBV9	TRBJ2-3	ASSARQGKGADTQY
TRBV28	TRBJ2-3	ASSPTLAGGDTQY
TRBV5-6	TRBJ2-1	ASSLEGASSYNEQF
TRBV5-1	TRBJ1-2	ASSLGGRGTGYT
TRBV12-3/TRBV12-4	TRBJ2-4	ALTDISGQGAAKNIQY
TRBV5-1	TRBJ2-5	ASTSAEGLRETQY
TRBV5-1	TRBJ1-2	ASSLEGGTGNYGYT